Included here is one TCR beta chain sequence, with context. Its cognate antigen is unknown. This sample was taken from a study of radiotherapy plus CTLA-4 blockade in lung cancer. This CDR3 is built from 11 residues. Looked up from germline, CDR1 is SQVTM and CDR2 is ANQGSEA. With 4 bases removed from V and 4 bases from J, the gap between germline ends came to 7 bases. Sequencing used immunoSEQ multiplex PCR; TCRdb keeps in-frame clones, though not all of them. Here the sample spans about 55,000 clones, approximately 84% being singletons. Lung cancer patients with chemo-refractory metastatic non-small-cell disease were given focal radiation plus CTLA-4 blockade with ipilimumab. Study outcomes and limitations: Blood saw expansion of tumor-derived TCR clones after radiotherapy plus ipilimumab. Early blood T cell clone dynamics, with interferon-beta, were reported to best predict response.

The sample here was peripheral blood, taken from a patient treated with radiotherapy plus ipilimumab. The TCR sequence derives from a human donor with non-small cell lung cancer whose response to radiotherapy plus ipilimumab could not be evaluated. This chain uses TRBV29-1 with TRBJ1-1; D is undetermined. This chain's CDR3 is CSVGASTEAFF. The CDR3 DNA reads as TGCAGCGTTGGGGCAAGCACTGAAGCTTTCTTT.